Listed here are 13 T cell receptor beta chains from one sample, sequenced in a study of cytomegalovirus exposure and HLA in healthy donors. Primers included in the PCR were 60 Vbeta and 13 Jbeta primers. Data came from immunoSEQ multiplex PCR; TCRdb stores just in-frame clones and leaves some out. Altogether approximately 140,000 clones are present, 55% to 70% being singletons, with the ten largest covering about 7.1%. The specimen sequenced was PBMCs. All receptors come from a woman in her sixties in good health and CMV-seropositive.

This clone was observed many times. The J gene is TRBJ1-1, the V gene TRBV7-2; D gene unclear. CDR1 SGHTA and CDR2 FQGNSA come from the germline V gene. V lost 1 base and J 4 bases, leaving 7 bases between the germline ends. The CDR3 totals 13 residues. This chain's CDR3 is CASSLEHSTEAFF. In DNA, the CDR3 is TGTGCCAGCAGCTTAGAACATTCCACTGAAGCTTTCTTT.

This clone was detected only a few times. The sample contains more than one DNA sequence encoding this CDR3. The chain couples TRBV11-3 to TRBJ2-1; maybe TRBD2 (6 bases). The CDR3 consists of 13 residues. V lost 1 base and J 6 bases, leaving 7 bases between the germline ends. CDR1 and CDR2 (germline): SGHNT, YENEEA. The CDR3 DNA reads TGTGCCAGCAGCTTAGGCGGGACCAATGAGCAGTTCTTC. This sequence encodes CASSLGGTNEQFF. Variable domain in full (rest from reference TRBV11-3 and TRBJ2-1): EAGVVQSPRYKIIEKKQPVAFWCNPISGHNTLYWYLQNLGQGPELLIRYENEEAVDDSQLPKDRFSAERLKGVDSTLKIQPAELGDSAVYLCASSLGGTNEQFFGPGTRLTVL.

The rearrangement uses TRBV7-2 and TRBJ2-5; 9 bases map to TRBD2. Trimming removed 4 bases from V and 5 bases from J; junction bases left unmatched: 5. Per the germline V gene, CDR1 is SGHTA and CDR2 is FQGNSA. The CDR3 contains 14 residues. The CDR3 protein is CASSWRGRGETQYF. The CDR3 DNA reads TGTGCCAGCAGCTGGCGCGGGAGGGGGGAGACCCAGTACTTC.

This sequence joins TRBV6-5 and TRBJ2-1; D call uncertain. The germline CDR1 and CDR2 sequences are MNHEY and SVGAGI. This CDR3 is built from 12 residues. Trimming pared 8 bases from V and 5 bases from J, leaving 10 bases between. CDR3 sequence (DNA): TGTGCCAGCCATGGGCAACACAATGAGCAGTTCTTC. It is translated as CASHGQHNEQFF.

The rearrangement links TRBV5-4 to TRBJ1-3, with no clear D. The ends were cut back, 4 bases at V and 4 bases at J, with 9 bases in the middle. This CDR3 has 13 amino acids. Germline CDR1 and CDR2: SGHNT and YYREEE (reference sequence). This CDR3 is CASSRGLGNTIYF. Here the CDR3 DNA reads TGTGCCAGCAGCCGGGGTCTCGGAAACACCATATATTTT. The full variable domain, its missing parts supplied by reference TRBV5-4 and TRBJ1-3, is ETGVTQSPTHLIKTRGQQVTLRCSSQSGHNTVSWYQQALGQGPQFIFQYYREEENGRGNFPPRFSGLQFPNYSSELNVNALELDDSALYLCASSRGLGNTIYFGEGSWLTVV.

The chain couples TRBV27 to TRBJ2-7, with 7 bases fitting TRBD1. From germline, CDR1 is MNHEY and CDR2 SMNVEV (reference sequence). There are 14 residues in the CDR3. The V and J ends lost 2 bases and 1 base, in that order; junction bases with no gene match: 2. DNA of the CDR3: TGTGCCAGCAGTTTAAAGGGGGCGTCCTACGAGCAGTACTTC. Protein sequence: CASSLKGASYEQYF.

The chain has TRBV19 and TRBJ2-1; 9 positions match TRBD1. From germline, CDR1 is LNHDA and CDR2 SQIVND (reference sequence). The CDR3 length is 16 residues. The V gene end was trimmed by 3 bases and the J gene end by 8 bases; junction bases not matched to a gene: 11. The CDR3 protein is CASSILTGGEGDEQFF. CDR3 DNA: TGTGCCAGTAGTATCTTGACAGGGGGAGAAGGCGATGAGCAGTTCTTC.

This clone occurred a few times. The V and J genes are TRBV28 and TRBJ1-5; TRBD1 agrees at 9 bases. The CDR3 runs 16 residues. V was pared by 8 bases and J by 7 bases, with 15 bases of the junction left unmatched. The germline V gene encodes CDR1 MDHEN and CDR2 SYDVKM. This chain's CDR3 is CASVGGGQGGWQPQHF. CDR3 coding DNA: TGTGCCAGCGTGGGAGGGGGACAGGGAGGCTGGCAGCCCCAGCATTTT.

The rearrangement joins TRBV30 to TRBJ1-4, with no clear D. Germline V lookup: CDR1 GTSNPN, CDR2 SVGIG (reference sequence). With 0 bases removed from V and 3 bases from J, the gap between germline ends came to 11 bases. The CDR3 is 15 residues long. The CDR3 region has the DNA TGTGCCTGGAGTGTGGGCTACGATGCTAATGAAAAACTGTTTTTT. Translating it yields CAWSVGYDANEKLFF.

The chain uses TRBV27 and TRBJ1-2; D is unresolved. V was pared by 5 bases and J by 4 bases, with 17 bases between. CDR1 is MNHEY and CDR2 is SMNVEV in the germline V gene (reference sequence). CDR3 length equals 15 residues. The CDR3 DNA reads as TGTGCCAGCAGTGGCGCCAGGCCCTTAGGCTATGGCTACACCTTC. Amino acids: CASSGARPLGYGYTF.

In the case of this clone: The same CDR3 can be traced to other DNA sequences in this sample. V usage is TRBV30 and J usage is TRBJ1-5; 7 positions agree with TRBD1. Germline lookup yields CDR1 GTSNPN and CDR2 SVGIG (reference sequence). This CDR3 comprises 12 residues. J gave up 3 bases and V 5 bases, and 1 base lay outside the gene matches. The CDR3 DNA reads TGTGCCTGGGACAGGGACAATCAGCCCCAGCATTTT. This codes for CAWDRDNQPQHF.

In the case of this clone: An end of the junction differs from the germline gene, which may be a read error. The V and J genes are TRBV7-7 and TRBJ2-4, with 9 bases matching TRBD1. The CDR3 loop spans 15 amino acids. Germline V gene lookup returns CDR1 SSHAT and CDR2 FNYEAQ (reference sequence). For the CDR3, the DNA is TGTGCTAGCAGCACTACACAGGGGGCGCGGGACATTCAGTACTTC. It yields the protein CASSTTQGARDIQYF.

This chain links TRBV5-1 with TRBJ2-1, with 9 bases lining up with TRBD1. This CDR3 has 14 residues. Germline values: CDR1 SGHRS, CDR2 YFSETQ. V lost 4 bases and J lost 4; bases outside the gene matches: 3. The CDR3 DNA is TGCGCCAGCAGCCGCGGACAGGGGTACAATGAGCAGTTCTTC. Amino acids: CASSRGQGYNEQFF.